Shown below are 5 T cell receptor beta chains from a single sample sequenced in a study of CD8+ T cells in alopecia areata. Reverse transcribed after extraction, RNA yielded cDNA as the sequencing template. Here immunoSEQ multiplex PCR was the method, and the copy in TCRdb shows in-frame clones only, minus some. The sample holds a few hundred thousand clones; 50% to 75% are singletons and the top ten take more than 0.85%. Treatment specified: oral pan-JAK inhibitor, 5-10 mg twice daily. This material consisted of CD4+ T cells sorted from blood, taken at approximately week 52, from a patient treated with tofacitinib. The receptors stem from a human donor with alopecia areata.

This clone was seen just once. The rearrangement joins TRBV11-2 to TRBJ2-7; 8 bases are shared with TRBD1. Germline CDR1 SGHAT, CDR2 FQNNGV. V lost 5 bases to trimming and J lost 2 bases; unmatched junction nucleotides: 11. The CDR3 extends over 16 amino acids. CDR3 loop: CASSHITGTGPYEQYF. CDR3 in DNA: TGTGCCAGCAGCCATATAACCGGGACAGGACCCTACGAGCAGTACTTC.

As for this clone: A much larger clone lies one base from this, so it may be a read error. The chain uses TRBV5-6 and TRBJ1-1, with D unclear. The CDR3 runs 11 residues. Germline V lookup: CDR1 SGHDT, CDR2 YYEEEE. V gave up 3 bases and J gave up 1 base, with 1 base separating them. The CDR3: CASSWNTEAFF. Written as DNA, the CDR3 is TGTGCCAGCAGCTGGAACACTGAAGCTTTCTTT.

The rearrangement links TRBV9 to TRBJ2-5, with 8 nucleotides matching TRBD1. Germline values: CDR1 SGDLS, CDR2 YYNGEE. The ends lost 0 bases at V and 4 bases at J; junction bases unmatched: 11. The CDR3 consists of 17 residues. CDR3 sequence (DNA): TGTGCCAGCAGCGTAGGGTTAATTGACAGGGGAGGAGAGACCCAGTACTTC. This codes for CASSVGLIDRGGETQYF.

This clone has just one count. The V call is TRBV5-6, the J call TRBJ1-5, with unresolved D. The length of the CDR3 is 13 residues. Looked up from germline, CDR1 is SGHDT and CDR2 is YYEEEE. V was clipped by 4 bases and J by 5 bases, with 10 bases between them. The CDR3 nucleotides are TGTGCCAGCAGCCGATATTATTATCAGCCCCAGCATTTT. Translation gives CASSRYYYQPQHF.

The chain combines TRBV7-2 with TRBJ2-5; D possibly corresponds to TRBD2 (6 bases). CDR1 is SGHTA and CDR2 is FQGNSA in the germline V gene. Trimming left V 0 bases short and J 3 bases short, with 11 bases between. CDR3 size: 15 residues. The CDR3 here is CASSLARGLKETQYF. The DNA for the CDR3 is TGTGCCAGCAGCTTAGCCCGGGGACTCAAAGAGACCCAGTACTTC.